A selection of T cell receptor beta chains follows, all from one sample in a study of control samples from healthy donors and cancer patients. TCRdb keeps only in-frame clones here, not all; method: immunoSEQ multiplex PCR. This sample has around 90,000 clones, with roughly 86% found just once. The source material was blood. The receptors were sampled from a man younger than 40 in good health. Each CDR3 is given with its conserved first and last residue. The order of the fields is clone size, V gene, J gene, D gene, CDR3 length, CDR3 DNA, CDR3 protein. D genes are given only for firm matches. Part of the rows lack a size; the others show once, few, many or a class for expanded clones.

clone_size: NA; v_call: TRBV5-1; j_call: TRBJ2-6; d_call: TRBD1; cdr3_length: 18; cdr3_nt: TGCGCCAGCAGCCCACAAGGACAGGATCTAGGTGGGGCCAACGTCCTGACTTTC; cdr3_aa: CASSPQGQDLGGANVLTF
clone_size: NA; v_call: TRBV4-1; j_call: TRBJ1-5; d_call: NA; cdr3_length: 15; cdr3_nt: TGCGCCAGCAGCCAACTAGGGGCGCCCAATCAGCCCCAGCATTTT; cdr3_aa: CASSQLGAPNQPQHF
clone_size: NA; v_call: TRBV6-5; j_call: TRBJ2-2; d_call: TRBD2; cdr3_length: 15; cdr3_nt: TGTGCCAGCAGTCTAGGGAGGGTGGGAACCGGGGAGCTGTTTTTT; cdr3_aa: CASSLGRVGTGELFF
clone_size: once; v_call: TRBV5-4; j_call: TRBJ2-5; d_call: TRBD1; cdr3_length: 17; cdr3_nt: TGTGCCAGCAGCTTGGCCGGAGCAGGGGGCTCCAGAGAGACCCAGTACTTC; cdr3_aa: CASSLAGAGGSRETQYF
clone_size: NA; v_call: TRBV11-2; j_call: TRBJ2-7; d_call: TRBD2; cdr3_length: 17; cdr3_nt: TGTGCCAGCAGCTTAGACTTTAGCGGGGTCAGCTCCTACGAGCAGTACTTC; cdr3_aa: CASSLDFSGVSSYEQYF
clone_size: NA; v_call: TRBV19; j_call: TRBJ1-4; d_call: NA; cdr3_length: 15; cdr3_nt: TGTGCCAGTGCCGCTCCCCTTGCAACTAATGAAAAACTGTTTTTT; cdr3_aa: CASAAPLATNEKLFF
clone_size: once; v_call: TRBV28; j_call: TRBJ2-5; d_call: NA; cdr3_length: 15; cdr3_nt: TGTGCCAGCAGTTTGGAGGGGAGCTACCAAGAGACCCAGTACTTC; cdr3_aa: CASSLEGSYQETQYF
clone_size: NA; v_call: TRBV29-1; j_call: TRBJ1-5; d_call: NA; cdr3_length: 15; cdr3_nt: TGCAGCGTTGAAAGGGGGACGGATAACAATCAGCCCCAGCATTTT; cdr3_aa: CSVERGTDNNQPQHF
clone_size: NA; v_call: TRBV29-1; j_call: TRBJ2-1; d_call: TRBD1; cdr3_length: 15; cdr3_nt: TGCAGCGTTGGGGACAGGGCCAGCTCCTACAATGAGCAGTTCTTC; cdr3_aa: CSVGDRASSYNEQFF
clone_size: NA; v_call: TRBV5-1; j_call: TRBJ1-2; d_call: NA; cdr3_length: 15; cdr3_nt: TGCGCCAGCAGCCCCTCGGGCCCCTCCGTCTATGGCTACACCTTC; cdr3_aa: CASSPSGPSVYGYTF
clone_size: NA; v_call: TRBV9; j_call: TRBJ2-3; d_call: TRBD2; cdr3_length: 16; cdr3_nt: TGTGCCAGCAGCGCCTGGACTAGCGGGCTCCCAGATACGCAGTATTTT; cdr3_aa: CASSAWTSGLPDTQYF
clone_size: once; v_call: TRBV14; j_call: TRBJ1-4; d_call: TRBD1; cdr3_length: 19; cdr3_nt: TGTGCCAGCAGCCCCCGACGCGGACTTGTTGGACAGGATAATGAAAAACTGTTTTTT; cdr3_aa: CASSPRRGLVGQDNEKLFF
clone_size: NA; v_call: TRBV10-2; j_call: TRBJ2-3; d_call: NA; cdr3_length: 14; cdr3_nt: TGCGCCAGCAAACCACTAGCTGGGGCAGATACGCAGTATTTT; cdr3_aa: CASKPLAGADTQYF
clone_size: NA; v_call: TRBV5-8; j_call: TRBJ1-2; d_call: NA; cdr3_length: 13; cdr3_nt: TGTGCCAGCAGCTCCGACCACCTCTATGGCTACACCTTC; cdr3_aa: CASSSDHLYGYTF
clone_size: few; v_call: TRBV5-1; j_call: TRBJ2-6; d_call: NA; cdr3_length: 16; cdr3_nt: TGCGCCAGCAGCTTGGATCCGGTAACCGGGGCCAACGTCCTGACTTTC; cdr3_aa: CASSLDPVTGANVLTF
clone_size: once; v_call: TRBV14; j_call: TRBJ2-6; d_call: NA; cdr3_length: 18; cdr3_nt: TGTGCCAGCAGCCCCCTGATGGGGCCTCTCTCTGGGGCCAACGTCCTGACTTTC; cdr3_aa: CASSPLMGPLSGANVLTF
clone_size: few; v_call: TRBV6-5; j_call: TRBJ2-1; d_call: NA; cdr3_length: 14; cdr3_nt: TGTGCCAGCAGGGCGGGCGATTCCTACAATGAGCAGTTCTTC; cdr3_aa: CASRAGDSYNEQFF
clone_size: NA; v_call: TRBV24-1; j_call: TRBJ2-5; d_call: NA; cdr3_length: 16; cdr3_nt: TGTGCCACCAGTGCCCGCCCGGGACGCTTTGAAGAGACCCAGTACTTC; cdr3_aa: CATSARPGRFEETQYF
clone_size: NA; v_call: TRBV5-6; j_call: TRBJ2-3; d_call: NA; cdr3_length: 17; cdr3_nt: TGTGCCAGCAGCTTGGACACGGGACGGACCATCACAGATACGCAGTATTTT; cdr3_aa: CASSLDTGRTITDTQYF
clone_size: NA; v_call: TRBV18; j_call: TRBJ1-1; d_call: NA; cdr3_length: 16; cdr3_nt: TGTGCCAGCTCCCTCTCGAAGGGGGTCTTGAACACTGAAGCTTTCTTT; cdr3_aa: CASSLSKGVLNTEAFF
clone_size: few; v_call: TRBV5-1; j_call: TRBJ1-1; d_call: NA; cdr3_length: 13; cdr3_nt: TGCGCCAGCAGCGATGACCCGGGCACTGAAGCTTTCTTT; cdr3_aa: CASSDDPGTEAFF
clone_size: few; v_call: TRBV5-1; j_call: TRBJ2-3; d_call: NA; cdr3_length: 15; cdr3_nt: TGCGCCAGCAAAGGCAGTGGGAGACTCACAGATACGCAGTATTTT; cdr3_aa: CASKGSGRLTDTQYF
clone_size: NA; v_call: TRBV5-1; j_call: TRBJ2-5; d_call: TRBD2; cdr3_length: 13; cdr3_nt: TGCGCCAGCAGCTTGGCTAGCGGAGAGACCCAGTACTTC; cdr3_aa: CASSLASGETQYF
clone_size: NA; v_call: TRBV5-8; j_call: TRBJ1-5; d_call: NA; cdr3_length: 14; cdr3_nt: TGTGCCAGCAGCTTCCCCGGGATCAATCAGCCCCAGCATTTT; cdr3_aa: CASSFPGINQPQHF
clone_size: once; v_call: TRBV6-5; j_call: TRBJ1-2; d_call: NA; cdr3_length: 15; cdr3_nt: TGTGCCAGCAGACTCAATCCAACTACTAACTATGGCTACACCTTC; cdr3_aa: CASRLNPTTNYGYTF
clone_size: NA; v_call: TRBV19; j_call: TRBJ1-5; d_call: NA; cdr3_length: 16; cdr3_nt: TGTGCCAGTAGTATTAGGAAGGGAGGAAGCAATCAGCCCCAGCATTTT; cdr3_aa: CASSIRKGGSNQPQHF
clone_size: NA; v_call: TRBV7-2; j_call: TRBJ2-5; d_call: NA; cdr3_length: 15; cdr3_nt: TGTGCCAGCACCCTCTTGGGGGGCAATCAAGAGACCCAGTACTTC; cdr3_aa: CASTLLGGNQETQYF
clone_size: NA; v_call: TRBV10-3; j_call: TRBJ1-1; d_call: NA; cdr3_length: 14; cdr3_nt: TGTGCCATCAGGGACTCGAGAATGAACACTGAAGCTTTCTTT; cdr3_aa: CAIRDSRMNTEAFF